This T cell receptor (beta chain) was recovered during a study of blood T cell repertoires in COVID-19. As for the study in general: Samples taken during acute and convalescent COVID-19 were collected in the United States, Italy and Spain. PBMCs, B-cell-depleted T cells, or T cells provided the cDNA or gDNA that made up the material.

In the study's own analysis: Reference gene primer amplification gave nucleated cell count estimates. Sequenced by immunoSEQ multiplex PCR; TCRdb stores in-frame clones only, minus some. D and trimming come from the DNA, and the V and J calls and clone size come from that table. The sample contains about 61,000 clones, around 80% of which appear only once. J was trimmed by 5 bases and V by 2 bases; bases with no gene match: 7. CDR1 is MNHEY and CDR2 is SMNVEV in the germline V gene (reference sequence). This CDR3 has 16 residues. Source material: peripheral blood. The clonotype comes from a woman aged 70 to 79 with acute or convalescent COVID-19. V and J are TRBV27 and TRBJ2-5, with 11 bases that match TRBD1. CDR3 bases: TGTGCCAGCAGTTTACGCGGGACAGGGGGGAGGGAGACCCAGTACTTC. It codes for CASSLRGTGGRETQYF.